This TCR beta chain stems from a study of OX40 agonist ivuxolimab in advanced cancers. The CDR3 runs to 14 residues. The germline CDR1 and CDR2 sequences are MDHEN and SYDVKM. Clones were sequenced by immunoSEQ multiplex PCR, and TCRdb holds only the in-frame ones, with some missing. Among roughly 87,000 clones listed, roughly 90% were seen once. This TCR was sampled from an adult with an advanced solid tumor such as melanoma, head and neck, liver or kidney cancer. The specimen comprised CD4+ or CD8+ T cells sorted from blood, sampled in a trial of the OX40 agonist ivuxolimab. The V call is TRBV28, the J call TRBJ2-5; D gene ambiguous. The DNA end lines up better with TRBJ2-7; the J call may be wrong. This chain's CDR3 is CASSLVTVSYEQYF. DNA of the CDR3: TGTGCCAGCAGCCTCGTGACGGTTTCCTACGAGCAGTACTTC.